This T cell receptor (beta chain) was recovered during a study of blood T cell repertoires in COVID-19. Libraries were prepared by immunoSEQ multiplex PCR; TCRdb keeps only in-frame clonotypes and omits some of them. Found here are about 62,000 clones, more than 80% of them singletons; the top ten hold approximately 20%. The germline gives CDR1 MDHEN, CDR2 SYDVKM. Losses at the gene ends were 2 bases for V and 5 bases for J; bases not matched to a gene: 5. The CDR3 has 14 amino acids. Sequenced: peripheral blood. This chain joins TRBV28 and TRBJ2-7; 8 positions match TRBD2. The TCR sequence derives from a woman in her sixties with COVID-19, enrolled during active disease. The chain's CDR3 is CASSLILAGHEQYF. The CDR3 coding sequence is TGTGCCAGCAGTTTAATCCTAGCGGGCCACGAGCAGTACTTC.